Each of the 17 T cell receptor beta chains below was sequenced from the same sample in a study of blood T cell repertoires in COVID-19. Assay: immunoSEQ multiplex PCR; the TCRdb copy retains only in-frame clones and omits some. The sample holds about 170,000 clones, roughly 90% seen once. Sequenced input: peripheral blood. The receptors stem from a man aged 25 to 45 with COVID-19, enrolled during active disease.

The gene calls are TRBV6-5 and TRBJ2-7, with a weak D call TRBD1 (6 bases). This CDR3 comprises 14 residues. Trimming shortened V by 6 bases and J by 0 bases, and 12 bases separated the two germline ends. CDR1 is MNHEY, CDR2 SVGAGI, per germline. CDR3 coding DNA: TGTGCCAGCAGGCCTCGGGACACCTCCTACGAGCAGTACTTC. Its translation: CASRPRDTSYEQYF.

CDR3 in DNA: TGTGCCAGCTCACCCGACAGGGGGACCTATGGCTACACCTTC. It yields the protein CASSPDRGTYGYTF. V and J are TRBV18 and TRBJ1-2; 9 nucleotides line up with TRBD1. With 3 bases clipped from V and 4 bases from J, the junction kept 3 bases outside the gene matches. Germline V gene data show CDR1 as KGHSH and CDR2 as LQKENI. The CDR3 length is 14 residues.

This chain connects TRBV5-4 to TRBJ2-3; TRBD2 matches 7 bases. Germline assignment: CDR1 SGHNT and CDR2 YYREEE (reference sequence). V trimming: 4 bases; J trimming: 1 base; junction bases outside the gene matches: 6. The CDR3 contains 15 residues. The CDR3 loop is CASSPRTRGTDTQYF. CDR3 DNA sequence: TGTGCCAGCAGCCCCCGGACTAGAGGCACAGATACGCAGTATTTT.

The table lists this clone with a count of one. The rearrangement joins TRBV3-1 (or the pseudogene TRBV3-2) to TRBJ1-5; D not certain. This CDR3 has 15 residues. From germline, CDR1 is LGHDT and CDR2 YNNKEL (reference sequence). The V end was cut by 1 base, the J end by 0 bases, with 7 bases between. CDR3 loop: CASSQGGISNQPQHF. The CDR3 nucleotides are TGTGCCAGCAGCCAAGGAGGGATTAGCAATCAGCCCCAGCATTTT.

This chain joins TRBV3-1 (or the pseudogene TRBV3-2) and TRBJ2-5, with 7 bases aligning to TRBD2. This CDR3 contains 16 residues. Losses at the gene ends were 2 bases for V and 5 bases for J; bases not matched to a gene: 11. Germline CDR1 is LGHDT and CDR2 is YNNKEL (reference sequence). The DNA of the CDR3 is TGTGCCAGCAGCCAATTCCCGGGACTAAAATTGGAGACCCAGTACTTC. This gives the protein CASSQFPGLKLETQYF.

Of note for this clone: Additional DNA sequences in this sample encode the identical CDR3. This rearrangement joins TRBV7-2 to TRBJ2-7; possible D gene TRBD1, 5 bases. Per germline, CDR1 SGHTA and CDR2 FQGNSA. The CDR3 extends over 13 amino acids. Trimming stripped 1 base from V and 6 bases from J, with 10 bases between. CDR3 sequence (DNA): TGTGCCAGCAGCTTAGTAGGGGCCCGCGAGCAGTACTTC. It codes for CASSLVGAREQYF.

V gene TRBV6-4 combines with J gene TRBJ2-4; the D gene is possibly TRBD1 (5 bases). The CDR3 has 17 residues. Deletions cut 0 bases from V and 9 bases from J, with 21 bases between. Germline CDR1 is MRHNA and CDR2 is SNTAGT. This CDR3 reads CASSDSPAYRTSGIQYF. The CDR3 DNA reads TGTGCCAGCAGTGACTCCCCGGCTTACCGGACATCGGGCATTCAGTACTTC.

The gene calls are TRBV7-3 and TRBJ1-1; 7 bases are a match to TRBD1. The CDR3 spans 13 residues. The germline CDR1 and CDR2 sequences are SGHTA and FQGTGA. After removal of 3 bases from V and 4 bases from J, the junction contained 2 bases not matched to a gene. DNA of the CDR3: TGTGCCAGCAGCTTTTGGGACAGCACTGAAGCTTTCTTT. The encoded protein is CASSFWDSTEAFF.

This chain links TRBV10-3 with TRBJ2-7; D not certain. V lost 5 bases, J lost 0 bases, and 11 bases lay in between. The CDR3 covers 14 residues. Germline loops: CDR1 ENHRY, CDR2 SYGVKD. The CDR3 loop reads CAISTDPFSYEQYF. The CDR3 bases are TGTGCCATCAGTACAGATCCGTTCTCCTACGAGCAGTACTTC.

The chain carries TRBV9 and TRBJ2-1; tentative D call: TRBD2 (6 bases). Trimming took off 4 bases at V and 7 bases at J, with 21 bases between the two ends. Germline V CDR1 and CDR2: SGDLS, YYNGEE. The CDR3 has 16 amino acids. CDR3 residues: CASSLRRLEGSNEQFF. The CDR3 DNA reads TGTGCCAGCAGCTTACGCAGACTAGAGGGTTCGAATGAGCAGTTCTTC.

The CDR3 DNA is TGTGCCAGCAGTTATTCCGGGGTCGGGAGCTATGGCTACACCTTC. Translated, it gives CASSYSGVGSYGYTF. The chain employs TRBV6-5 and TRBJ1-2; D unclear. V shed 3 bases and J shed 4 bases, with 15 bases lying between them. In germline, CDR1 is MNHEY, CDR2 SVGAGI. The CDR3 length is 15 residues.

The V and J genes are TRBV7-9 and TRBJ1-4; 7 nucleotides agree with TRBD1. The germline gives CDR1 SEHNR, CDR2 FQNEAQ (reference sequence). CDR3 length: 15 amino acids. The trim removed 7 bases at V and 5 bases at J, leaving 10 bases unmatched. The CDR3 coding sequence is TGTGCCAGCACCTGGGGCGGGACAGAAAATGAAAAACTGTTTTTT. Encoded protein: CASTWGGTENEKLFF.

This sequence joins TRBV7-9 and TRBJ1-1; no definite D call. CDR3 length: 11 amino acids. Germline V gene sequence: CDR1 SEHNR, CDR2 FQNEAQ (reference sequence). V was cut by 0 bases and J by 12 bases, with 8 bases left in between. Here the CDR3 DNA reads TGTGCCAGCAGCTTAGCCACTACACCTTTCTTT. The encoded protein is CASSLATTPFF.

This chain uses TRBV28 with TRBJ2-2, with TRBD1 identical over 7 bases. The CDR3 loop spans 16 amino acids. Germline V CDR1 and CDR2: MDHEN, SYDVKM. Germline trimming cut 1 base from V and 2 bases from J; bases unmatched to any gene: 4. The CDR3 loop reads CASSLSWTGNTGELFF. DNA of the CDR3: TGTGCCAGCAGTTTATCCTGGACAGGTAACACCGGGGAGCTGTTTTTT. Drawing the rest from reference TRBV28 and TRBJ2-2, the complete variable domain is DVKVTQSSRYLVKRTGEKVFLECVQDMDHENMFWYRQDPGLGLRLIYFSYDVKMKEKGDIPEGYSVSREKKERFSLILESASTNQTSMYLCASSLSWTGNTGELFFGEGSRLTVL.

The rearrangement uses TRBV5-1 and TRBJ2-5; perhaps TRBD1 as D (7 bases). The CDR3 extends over 13 amino acids. CDR1 is SGHRS and CDR2 is YFSETQ in the germline V gene. Trimming took 7 bases from V and 3 from J, leaving 13 bases between them. CDR3 amino acids: CASHGGGKETQYF. The CDR3 nucleotides read TGCGCCAGCCACGGAGGGGGCAAAGAGACCCAGTACTTC.

As DNA, the CDR3 is TGTGCCAGCAGCCAACTTGGGGGACAGGGGGGTTATGGAAACACCATATATTTT. As protein: CASSQLGGQGGYGNTIYF. The chain is built from TRBV3-1 (or the pseudogene TRBV3-2) and TRBJ1-3; TRBD1 matches at 11 bases. CDR3 length: 18 amino acids. V dropped 2 bases and J dropped 3; count of bases not matched to a gene: 9. The germline gives CDR1 LGHDT, CDR2 YNNKEL (reference sequence).

This clone was seen more than once but under ten times. This rearrangement joins TRBV6-4 to TRBJ2-3; D is perhaps TRBD2 (5 bases). CDR3 length: 14 amino acids. The germline CDR1 and CDR2 sequences are MRHNA and SNTAGT. V lost 6 bases, J lost 0 bases, and 10 bases lay in between. The CDR3 DNA is TGTGCCAGCAGCGGTGGACTCAGCACAGATACGCAGTATTTT. Its protein product is CASSGGLSTDTQYF.